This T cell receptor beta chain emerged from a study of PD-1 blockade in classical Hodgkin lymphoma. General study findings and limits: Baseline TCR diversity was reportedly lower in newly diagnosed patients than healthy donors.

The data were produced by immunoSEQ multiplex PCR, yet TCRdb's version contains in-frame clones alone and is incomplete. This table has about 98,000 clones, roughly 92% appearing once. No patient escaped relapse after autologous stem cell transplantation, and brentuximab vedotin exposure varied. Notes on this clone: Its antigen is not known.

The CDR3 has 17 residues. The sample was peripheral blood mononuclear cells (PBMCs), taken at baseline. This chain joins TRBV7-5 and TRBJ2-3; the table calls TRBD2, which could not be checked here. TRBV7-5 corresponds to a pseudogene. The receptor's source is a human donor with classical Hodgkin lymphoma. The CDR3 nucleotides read TGTGCCAGAAGCTTAGAGGGGACTAGCGGTAGCACAGATACGCAGTATTTT. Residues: CARSLEGTSGSTDTQYF.